This T cell receptor (beta chain) was documented in a study of graft-versus-host responses after intestinal transplantation (dated by TCRdb to the early 2020s). Looking at the study overall: The transplants that recipients received were multivisceral, liver-intestinal, or isolated intestinal. Alloreactive clones were identified by sequencing pre-transplant mixed lymphocyte reaction products and comparing them with unstimulated pre-transplant donor and recipient T cells. All recipients received anti-thymocyte globulin induction followed by maintenance tacrolimus and steroids for approximately 3 years. Of the roughly 25 intestinal transplant recipients enrolled in the cohort, one of whom was a retransplant, a few patients without pretransplant specimens were excluded. Graft-versus-host and host-versus-graft alloreactive T cell clones were tracked in the graft, circulation and bone marrow after intestinal transplantation using bulk TCR-beta CDR3 sequencing. Instead of going to the commercial service, samples from a few later patients were sequenced in-house on an Illumina MiSeq and processed with MiXCR. Donor T cell macrochimerism was defined as a peak of at least 4% donor T cells among recipient peripheral blood mononuclear cells.

Results the study describes overall, beyond this receptor: Early after transplant, declines in HvG clones were associated with peak levels of circulating GvH clones. The conclusions were limited by the relatively low number and heterogeneity of the intestinal transplant patients. GvH clones were detected in recipient bone marrow, and some appeared earlier in ileal mucosa or blood, consistent with an intestinal mucosal origin. In the allografts of patients with donor T cell macrochimerism, GvH to HvG T cell clonal ratios were high.

Points on this clone: Its binding antigen is unknown. No per-base quality is available; no much larger clone lies one base away.

The time point label for this specimen denotes: cells obtained before transplantation from donor or recipient. CD3+CD4+ and CD3+CD8+ populations were FACS-sorted from unstimulated pre-transplant donor and recipient cells taken from spleen or lymph nodes. The cysteine opens and the phenylalanine closes a CDR3 of 14 amino acids. This entry keeps only the CDR3 DNA: 42 bases, framed from base 1. As encoded in the germline V gene, CDR1 is MNHEY while CDR2 is SVGAGI. Deletion took 8 bases off V and 0 bases off J, with a span of 14 bases between the germline ends. The library was built by means of the immunoSEQ multiplex PCR assay. For most patients, genomic DNA was isolated with the Qiagen DNeasy Blood and Tissue Kit and shipped frozen to Adaptive Biotechnologies for TCR sequencing. High-throughput TCR-beta CDR3 sequencing of genomic DNA from most patients was performed by Adaptive Biotechnologies. As for how the authors treated the data: TCR sequencing data for approximately 19 patients were retrieved from Adaptive's ImmunoSEQ software; a few other patients were processed with MiXCR and VDJtools. To correct CD4 versus CD8 sorting errors, sequences present in both subsets at a frequency ratio below 5:1 were removed. CDR3 nucleotide sequences shared by donor and recipient were removed because the origin of these sequences could not be assigned. To be classed as alloreactive, a clone needed at least 2-fold expansion over unstimulated cells and a minimum CFSE-low frequency of 0.002% (template counts) or 0.001% (read counts). Clones were considered mappable if detected in sequenced pre-transplant spleen, lymph node, or MLR CFSE-low populations of the donor or recipient. The cumulative frequency of alloreactive clones was calculated as a percentage of all sequences, weighted by copy number. The table comes from immuneACCESS by way of TCRdb, which keeps in-frame sequences with V and J called. Part of the clones is missing from these tables; in studies checked, under half for an unresolved V gene and the rest for unknown reasons. The V and J calls and clone size are taken from that table; D and trimming were inferred from the DNA. In all, the sample holds fewer than 90,000 clones, and less than 95% of those were seen once. The top ten clones comprise roughly 0.17% of the sample.

This clonotype originated in a human donor who was the organ donor for an intestinal transplant. The source material was unstimulated CD4+ T cells sorted from spleen or lymph node cells, sampled before transplant. The chain is encoded by TRBV6-5 joined to TRBJ2-7; the D gene cannot be named for sure. DNA sequence: TGTGCCAGCCGTATGGCAGACGGCTCCTACGAGCAGTACTTC. It translates as CASRMADGSYEQYF.